This record looks at one TCR beta chain sequence and its context. The CDR3 totals 14 residues. Germline V gene sequence: CDR1 LGHNA, CDR2 YNFKEQ. After removal of 4 bases from V and 4 bases from J, the junction contained 3 bases not matched to a gene. This record comes from a study of blood T cell repertoires in COVID-19. Study-level background: Acute-phase and convalescent COVID-19 samples originated in the United States, Italy and Spain.

Per the original data handling: Amplification from reference gene primers served as the basis for estimated nucleated cell counts. The data were produced by immunoSEQ multiplex PCR, yet TCRdb's version contains in-frame clones alone and is incomplete. That table furnishes V, J and clone size, whereas the DNA furnished D and trimming. The table has about 73,000 clones, 82% seen once. V is TRBV4-2 and J is TRBJ2-1, with 8 nucleotides matching TRBD2. The receptor comes from a woman aged 55 to 70 with acute or convalescent COVID-19. The sample consisted of peripheral blood. CDR3 loop: CASSPSGLYNEQFF. The CDR3 DNA is TGTGCCAGCAGCCCTAGCGGGCTTTACAATGAGCAGTTCTTC.